This T cell receptor beta chain was identified during a study of shared T cell receptors in the human thymus. CDR3 size: 15 residues. Germline lookup yields CDR1 ENHRY and CDR2 SYGVKD. V lost 8 bases, J lost 5 bases, and 15 bases stayed unmatched. Sequencing used immunoSEQ multiplex PCR; TCRdb keeps in-frame clones, though not all of them. The sample shows around 730,000 clones, around 85% of them seen only once. This same sample was also taken into another study, of human thymus T cells.

This sequence was found in a girl less than two years old with a congenital heart defect. J is TRBJ2-7 and V is TRBV10-3; TRBD2 matches at 7 bases. The sample was thymocytes. The CDR3 loop reads CAISPAAGVNHEQYF. The CDR3 DNA sequence: TGTGCCATCTCCCCCGCCGCGGGGGTTAACCACGAGCAGTACTTC.